This T cell receptor (beta chain) was sequenced during a study of blood T cell repertoires in COVID-19. Across the study: COVID-19 samples collected from the United States, Italy and Spain covered acute and convalescent phases. The analysed material was cDNA or gDNA that came from T cells, B-cell-depleted T cells, or PBMCs.

TCRdb's table, derived via immunoSEQ multiplex PCR, lists solely in-frame clones and lacks some. The data contain over 250,000 clones, more than 75% of them singletons. Germline V lookup: CDR1 KGHSH, CDR2 LQKENI. CDR3 size: 16 residues. V shed 2 bases and J shed 3 bases, with 13 bases lying between them. Membership in each cohort depended on participant-reported clinical history. Resolution of symptoms, clearance, or two negative PCRs was present in recovered Cohort 3 donors. The chain carries TRBV18 and TRBJ1-4; weak D call: TRBD1 (5 bases). Sequencing was performed on PBMCs or T cells enriched from blood (not recorded which). The origin of this receptor is a man between 60 and 70 years old who had recovered from COVID-19. CDR3 sequence (DNA): TGTGCCAGCTCACCAGCGGTCGGGGGATCTAATGAAAAACTGTTTTTT. This gives the protein CASSPAVGGSNEKLFF.